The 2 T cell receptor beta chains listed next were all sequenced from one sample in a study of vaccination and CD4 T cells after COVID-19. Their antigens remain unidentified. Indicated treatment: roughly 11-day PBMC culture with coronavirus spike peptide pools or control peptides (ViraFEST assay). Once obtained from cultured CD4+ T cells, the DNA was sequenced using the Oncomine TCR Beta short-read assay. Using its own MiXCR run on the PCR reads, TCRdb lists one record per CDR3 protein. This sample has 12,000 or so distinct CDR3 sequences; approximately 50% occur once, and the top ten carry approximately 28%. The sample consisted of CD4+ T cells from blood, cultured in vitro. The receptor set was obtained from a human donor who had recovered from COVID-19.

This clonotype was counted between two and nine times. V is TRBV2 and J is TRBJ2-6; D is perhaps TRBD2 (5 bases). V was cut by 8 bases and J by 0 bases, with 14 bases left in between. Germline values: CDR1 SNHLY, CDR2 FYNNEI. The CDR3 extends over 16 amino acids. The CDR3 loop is CASSQDGVSGANVLTF. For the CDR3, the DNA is TGTGCCAGCTCCCAAGACGGGGTCTCTGGGGCCAACGTCCTGACTTTC.

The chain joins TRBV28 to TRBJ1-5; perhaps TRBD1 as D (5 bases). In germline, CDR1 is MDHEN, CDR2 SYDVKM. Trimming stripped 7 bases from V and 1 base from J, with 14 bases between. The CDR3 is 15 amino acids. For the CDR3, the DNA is TGTGCCAGCATCCTAGGATCAGGGAGCAATCAGCCCCAGCATTTT. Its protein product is CASILGSGSNQPQHF.